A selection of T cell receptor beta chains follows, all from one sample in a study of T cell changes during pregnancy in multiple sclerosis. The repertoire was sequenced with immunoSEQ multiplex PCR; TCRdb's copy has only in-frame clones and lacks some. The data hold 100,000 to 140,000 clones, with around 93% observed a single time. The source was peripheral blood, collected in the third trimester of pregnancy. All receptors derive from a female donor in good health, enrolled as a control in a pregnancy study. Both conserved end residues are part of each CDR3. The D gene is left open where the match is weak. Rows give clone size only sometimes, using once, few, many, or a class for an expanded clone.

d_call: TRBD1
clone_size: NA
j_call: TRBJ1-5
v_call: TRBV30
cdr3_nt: TGTGCCTGGAGTGAAGGGTGGCAGGGGGGTAGCAATCAGCCCCAGCATTTT
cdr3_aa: CAWSEGWQGGSNQPQHF

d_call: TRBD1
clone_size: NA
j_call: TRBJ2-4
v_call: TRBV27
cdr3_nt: TGTGCCAGCAGTTTAACAGGGGGCATTATCAAAAACATTCAGTACTTC
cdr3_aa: CASSLTGGIIKNIQYF

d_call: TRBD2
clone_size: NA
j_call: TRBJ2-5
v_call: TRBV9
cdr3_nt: TGTGCCAGCAGCGTAGGGCTAGCGGGGACCCAAGAGACCCAGTACTTC
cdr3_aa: CASSVGLAGTQETQYF

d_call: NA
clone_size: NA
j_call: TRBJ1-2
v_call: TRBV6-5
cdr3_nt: TGTGCCAGCAGCTCGACAGTTAACTATGGCTACACCTTC
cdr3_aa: CASSSTVNYGYTF

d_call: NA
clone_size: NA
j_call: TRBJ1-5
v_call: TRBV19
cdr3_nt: TGTGCCAGTTCGGGGGGCCGCAATCAGCCCCAGCATTTT
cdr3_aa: CASSGGRNQPQHF

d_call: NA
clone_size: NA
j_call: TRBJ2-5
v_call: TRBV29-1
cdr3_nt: TGCAGCGTTGAAGATCAGGCAGAGAAGCCCCAAGAGACCCAGTACTTC
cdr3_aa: CSVEDQAEKPQETQYF

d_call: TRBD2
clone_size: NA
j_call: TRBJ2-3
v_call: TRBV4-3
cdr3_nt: TGCGCCAGCACCCCGGGACTAGCGGTTCCCAATACGCAGTATTTT
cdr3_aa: CASTPGLAVPNTQYF

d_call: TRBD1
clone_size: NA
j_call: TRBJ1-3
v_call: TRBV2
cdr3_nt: TGTGCCAGCAGGACAGGGGGCACTGGAAACACCATATATTTT
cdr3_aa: CASRTGGTGNTIYF

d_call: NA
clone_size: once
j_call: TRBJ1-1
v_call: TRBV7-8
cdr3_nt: TGTGCCAGCAGCCTCCAGACAGTCATGAACACTGAAGCTTTCTTT
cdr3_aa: CASSLQTVMNTEAFF

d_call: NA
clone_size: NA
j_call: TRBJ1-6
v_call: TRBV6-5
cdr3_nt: TGTGCCAGCAGTTACTCGAGGTACACTGATAATTCACCCCTCCACTTT
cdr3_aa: CASSYSRYTDNSPLHF

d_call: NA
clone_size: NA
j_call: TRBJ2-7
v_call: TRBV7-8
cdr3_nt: TGTGCCAGCAGCTTAGCGAGGCCGTCCGAGCAGTACTTC
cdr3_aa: CASSLARPSEQYF

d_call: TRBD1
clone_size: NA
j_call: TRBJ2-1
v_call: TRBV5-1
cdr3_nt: TGCGCCAGCAGCTTGGCCCTCGGCAGGGGGCTGGGTAATGAGCAGTTCTTC
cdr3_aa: CASSLALGRGLGNEQFF

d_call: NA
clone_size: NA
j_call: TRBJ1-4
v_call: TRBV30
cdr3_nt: TGTGCCTGGAGTGTACTTGGTTTAACAGGGAGTAATGAAAAACTGTTTTTT
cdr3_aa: CAWSVLGLTGSNEKLFF

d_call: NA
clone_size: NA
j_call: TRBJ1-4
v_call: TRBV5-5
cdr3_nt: TGTGCCAGCAGCTTGGGACGGGCTAATGAAAAACTGTTTTTT
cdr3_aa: CASSLGRANEKLFF

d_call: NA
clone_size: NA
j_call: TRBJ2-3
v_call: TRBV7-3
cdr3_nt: TGTGCCAGCAGCTTACTTCCGAGGACAGATACGCAGTATTTT
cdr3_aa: CASSLLPRTDTQYF

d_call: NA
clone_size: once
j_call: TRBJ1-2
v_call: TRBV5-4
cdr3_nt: TGTGCCAGCAGCTCAAGGGGGTTGGGGGATGGCTACACCTTC
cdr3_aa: CASSSRGLGDGYTF

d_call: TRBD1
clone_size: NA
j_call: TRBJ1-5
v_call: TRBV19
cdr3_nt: TGTGCCAGTGAGACAGGGTTTCAGCCCCAGCATTTT
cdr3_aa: CASETGFQPQHF

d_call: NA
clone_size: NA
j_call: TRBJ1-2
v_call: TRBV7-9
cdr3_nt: TGTGCCAGCAGCTCAGGAGGGGAGACCTTC
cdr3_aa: CASSSGGETF

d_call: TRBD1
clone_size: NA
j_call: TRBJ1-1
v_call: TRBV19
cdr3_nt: TGTGCCACCAGACTAGGGGGCCTGAACACTGAAGCTTTCTTT
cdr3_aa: CATRLGGLNTEAFF

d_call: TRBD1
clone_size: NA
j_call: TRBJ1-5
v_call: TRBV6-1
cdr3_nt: TGTGCCAGCAGTGAGAACAGGGGGAATCAGCCCCAGCATTTT
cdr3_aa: CASSENRGNQPQHF

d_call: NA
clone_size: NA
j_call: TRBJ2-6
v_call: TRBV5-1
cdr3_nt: TGCGCCAGCAGCTTGGTTCGGGGTACTAGCTCTGGGGCCAACGTCCTGACTTTC
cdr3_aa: CASSLVRGTSSGANVLTF

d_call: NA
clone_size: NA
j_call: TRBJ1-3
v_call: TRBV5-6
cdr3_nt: TGTGCCAGCAGCTTGTACTTAGCGTGGAGCTCTGGAAACACCATATATTTT
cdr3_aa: CASSLYLAWSSGNTIYF

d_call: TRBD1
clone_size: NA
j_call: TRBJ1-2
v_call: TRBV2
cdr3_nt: TGTGCCGGACGGACAGGGGGCGATGGCTACACCTTC
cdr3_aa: CAGRTGGDGYTF

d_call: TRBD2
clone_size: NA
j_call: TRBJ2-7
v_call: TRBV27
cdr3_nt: TGTGCCAGCAGTCTCCGGGGTAGCGGGGCCTACGAGCAGTACTTC
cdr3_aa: CASSLRGSGAYEQYF

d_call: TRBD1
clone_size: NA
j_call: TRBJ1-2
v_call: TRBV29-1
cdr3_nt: TGCAGCGTTCCGCGGACAGGGAGCGGTTGGGTCTATGGCTACACCTTC
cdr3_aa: CSVPRTGSGWVYGYTF

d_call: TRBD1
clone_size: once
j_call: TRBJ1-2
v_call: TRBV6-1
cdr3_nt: TGTGCCAGCAGCCTAGGACAGGGTTTTAATGGCTACACCTTC
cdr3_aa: CASSLGQGFNGYTF

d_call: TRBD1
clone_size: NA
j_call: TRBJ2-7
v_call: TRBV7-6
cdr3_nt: TGTGCCAGCAGCTTGGGACAGGGAATTTACGAGCAGTACTTC
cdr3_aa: CASSLGQGIYEQYF

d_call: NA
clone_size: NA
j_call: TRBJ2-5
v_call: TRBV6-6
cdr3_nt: TGTGCCAGCAGTTACGGACAGTACCAAGAGACCCAGTACTTC
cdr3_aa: CASSYGQYQETQYF